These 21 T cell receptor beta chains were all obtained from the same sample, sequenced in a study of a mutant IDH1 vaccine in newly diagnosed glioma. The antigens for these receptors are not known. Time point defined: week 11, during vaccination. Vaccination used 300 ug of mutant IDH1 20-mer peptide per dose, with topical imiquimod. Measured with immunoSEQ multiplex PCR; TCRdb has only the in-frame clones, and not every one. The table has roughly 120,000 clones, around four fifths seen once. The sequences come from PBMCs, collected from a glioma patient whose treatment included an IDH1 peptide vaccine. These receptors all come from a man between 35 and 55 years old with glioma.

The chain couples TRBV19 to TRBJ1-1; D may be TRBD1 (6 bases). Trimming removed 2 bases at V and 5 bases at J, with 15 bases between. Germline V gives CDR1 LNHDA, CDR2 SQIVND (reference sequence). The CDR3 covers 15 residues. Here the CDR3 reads CASSILFQGQTEAFF. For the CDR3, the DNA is TGTGCCAGTAGTATACTCTTCCAGGGGCAGACTGAAGCTTTCTTT.

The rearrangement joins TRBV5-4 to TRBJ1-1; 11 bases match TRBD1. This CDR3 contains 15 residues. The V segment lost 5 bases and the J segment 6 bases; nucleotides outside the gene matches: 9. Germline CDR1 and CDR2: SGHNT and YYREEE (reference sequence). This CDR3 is CASSTDRGLKAEAFF. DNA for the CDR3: TGTGCCAGCAGTACGGACAGGGGGCTTAAGGCTGAAGCTTTCTTT. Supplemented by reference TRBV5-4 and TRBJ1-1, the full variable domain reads ETGVTQSPTHLIKTRGQQVTLRCSSQSGHNTVSWYQQALGQGPQFIFQYYREEENGRGNFPPRFSGLQFPNYSSELNVNALELDDSALYLCASSTDRGLKAEAFFGQGTRLTVV.

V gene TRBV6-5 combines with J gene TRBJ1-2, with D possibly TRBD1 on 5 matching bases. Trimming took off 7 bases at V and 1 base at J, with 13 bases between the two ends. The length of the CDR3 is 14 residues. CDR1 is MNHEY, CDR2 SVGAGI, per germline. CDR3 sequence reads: CASTSGVSNYGYTF. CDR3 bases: TGTGCCAGCACGTCGGGGGTTAGTAACTATGGCTACACCTTC.

CDR3 loop: CASSSYRGRTQETQYF. The DNA for the CDR3 is TGTGCCAGCAGCTCATACAGGGGGCGCACCCAAGAGACCCAGTACTTC. The chain carries TRBV13 and TRBJ2-5; 9 bases line up with TRBD1. The germline gives CDR1 PRHDT, CDR2 FYEKMQ (reference sequence). CDR3 size: 16 residues. The V and J ends lost 4 bases and 1 base, in that order; junction bases with no gene match: 7.

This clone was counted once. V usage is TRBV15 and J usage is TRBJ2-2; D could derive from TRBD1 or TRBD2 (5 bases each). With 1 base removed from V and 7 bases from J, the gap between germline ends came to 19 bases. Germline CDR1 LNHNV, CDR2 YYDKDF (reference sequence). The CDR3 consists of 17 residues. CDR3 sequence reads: CATSRARVGPLGGELFF. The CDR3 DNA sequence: TGTGCCACCAGCAGAGCGCGGGTGGGGCCCCTCGGCGGGGAGCTGTTTTTT.

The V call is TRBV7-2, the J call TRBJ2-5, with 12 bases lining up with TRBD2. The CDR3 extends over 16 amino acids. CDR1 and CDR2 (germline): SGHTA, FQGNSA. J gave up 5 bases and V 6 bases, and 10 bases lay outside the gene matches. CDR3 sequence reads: CASSPQLAGGPETQYF. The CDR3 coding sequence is TGTGCCAGCAGTCCGCAGCTAGCGGGAGGGCCCGAGACCCAGTACTTC.

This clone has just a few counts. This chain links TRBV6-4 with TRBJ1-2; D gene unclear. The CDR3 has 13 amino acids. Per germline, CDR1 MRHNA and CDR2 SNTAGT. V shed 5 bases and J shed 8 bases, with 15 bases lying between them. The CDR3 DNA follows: TGTGCCAGCAGTTTACTCGGACGCGGAGGCTACACCTTC. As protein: CASSLLGRGGYTF.

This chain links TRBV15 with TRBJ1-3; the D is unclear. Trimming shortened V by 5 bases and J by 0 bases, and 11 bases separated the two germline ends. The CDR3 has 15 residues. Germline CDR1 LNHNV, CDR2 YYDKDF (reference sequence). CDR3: CATSPKGNSGNTIYF. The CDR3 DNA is TGTGCCACCAGCCCCAAGGGTAACTCTGGAAACACCATATATTTT.

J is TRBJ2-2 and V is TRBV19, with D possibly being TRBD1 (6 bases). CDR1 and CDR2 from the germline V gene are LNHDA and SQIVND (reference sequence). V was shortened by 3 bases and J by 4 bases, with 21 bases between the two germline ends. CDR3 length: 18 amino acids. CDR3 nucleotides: TGTGCCAGTAGTATCCCTTCACAGGGAAGGGAAGGCACCGGGGAGCTGTTTTTT. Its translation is CASSIPSQGREGTGELFF.

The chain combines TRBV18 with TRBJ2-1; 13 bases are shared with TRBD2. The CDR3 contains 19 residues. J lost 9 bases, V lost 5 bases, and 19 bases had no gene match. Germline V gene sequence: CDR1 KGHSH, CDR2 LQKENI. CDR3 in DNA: TGTGCCAGCTCAGGGACAGGCGGGACTAGCGGGGCCGCTCGGAGTGAGCAGTTCTTC. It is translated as CASSGTGGTSGAARSEQFF.

CDR3 nucleotide sequence: TGCAGCGTGAGAGAGGCGGGGGGGAGGGCTACGCAGTATTTT. Residues: CSVREAGGRATQYF. This chain joins TRBV29-1 and TRBJ2-3, with 9 bases aligning to TRBD2. J lost 8 bases, V lost 6 bases, and 12 bases had no gene match. Germline V CDR1 and CDR2: SQVTM, ANQGSEA. There are 14 residues in the CDR3.

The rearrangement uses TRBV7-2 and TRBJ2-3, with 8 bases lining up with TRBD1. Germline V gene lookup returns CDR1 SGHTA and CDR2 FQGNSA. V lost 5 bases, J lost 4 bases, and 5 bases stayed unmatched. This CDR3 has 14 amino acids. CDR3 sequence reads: CASSRTGWSDTQYF. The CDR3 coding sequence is TGTGCCAGCAGCAGGACAGGGTGGTCAGATACGCAGTATTTT.

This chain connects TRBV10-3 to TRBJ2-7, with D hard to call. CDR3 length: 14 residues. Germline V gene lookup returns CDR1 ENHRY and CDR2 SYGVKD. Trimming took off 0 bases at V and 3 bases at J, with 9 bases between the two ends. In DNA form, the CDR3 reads TGTGCCATCAGTGAGTCCCAGGAGCACTACGAGCAGTACTTC. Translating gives CAISESQEHYEQYF.

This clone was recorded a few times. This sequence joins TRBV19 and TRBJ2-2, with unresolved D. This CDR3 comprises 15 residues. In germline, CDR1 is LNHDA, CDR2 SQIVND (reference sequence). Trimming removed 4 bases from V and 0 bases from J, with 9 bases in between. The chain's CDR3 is CASSRRTSNTGELFF. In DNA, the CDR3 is TGTGCCAGTAGTAGACGGACCTCGAACACCGGGGAGCTGTTTTTT. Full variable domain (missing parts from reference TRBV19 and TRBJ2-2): DGGITQSPKYLFRKEGQNVTLSCEQNLNHDAMYWYRQDPGQGLRLIYYSQIVNDFQKGDIAEGYSVSREKKESFPLTVTSAQKNPTAFYLCASSRRTSNTGELFFGEGSRLTVL.

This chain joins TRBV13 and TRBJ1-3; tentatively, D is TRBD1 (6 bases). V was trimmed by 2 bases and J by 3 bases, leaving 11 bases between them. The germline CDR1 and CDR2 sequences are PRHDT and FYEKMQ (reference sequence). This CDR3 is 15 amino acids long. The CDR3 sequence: CASSLRGGFGNTIYF. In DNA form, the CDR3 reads TGTGCCAGCAGCTTAAGGGGGGGATTTGGAAACACCATATATTTT.

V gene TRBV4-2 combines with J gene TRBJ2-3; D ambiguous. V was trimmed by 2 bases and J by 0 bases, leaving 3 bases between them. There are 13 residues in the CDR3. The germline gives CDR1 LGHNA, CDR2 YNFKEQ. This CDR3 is CASSQTSTDTQYF. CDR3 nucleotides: TGTGCCAGCAGCCAAACTAGCACAGATACGCAGTATTTT.

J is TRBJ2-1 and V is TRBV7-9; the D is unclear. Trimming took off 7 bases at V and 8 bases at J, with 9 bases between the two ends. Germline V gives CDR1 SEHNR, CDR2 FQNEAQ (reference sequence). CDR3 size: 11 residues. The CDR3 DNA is TGTGCCAGCATCAATGGTTATGAGCAGTTCTTC. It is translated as CASINGYEQFF.

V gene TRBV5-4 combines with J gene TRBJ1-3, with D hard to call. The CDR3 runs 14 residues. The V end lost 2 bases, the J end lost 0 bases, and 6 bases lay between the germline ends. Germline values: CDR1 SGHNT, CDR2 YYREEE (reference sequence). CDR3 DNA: TGTGCCAGCAGCTTTAGAGACTCTGGAAACACCATATATTTT. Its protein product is CASSFRDSGNTIYF. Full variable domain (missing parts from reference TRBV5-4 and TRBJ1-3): ETGVTQSPTHLIKTRGQQVTLRCSSQSGHNTVSWYQQALGQGPQFIFQYYREEENGRGNFPPRFSGLQFPNYSSELNVNALELDDSALYLCASSFRDSGNTIYFGEGSWLTVV.

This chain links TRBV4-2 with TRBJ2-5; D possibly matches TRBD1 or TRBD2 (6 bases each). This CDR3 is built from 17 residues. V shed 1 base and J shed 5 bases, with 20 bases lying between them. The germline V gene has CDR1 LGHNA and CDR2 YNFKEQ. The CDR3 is CASSQVGGLVGRETQYF. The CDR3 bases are TGTGCCAGCAGCCAAGTAGGGGGGCTTGTGGGGAGGGAGACCCAGTACTTC.

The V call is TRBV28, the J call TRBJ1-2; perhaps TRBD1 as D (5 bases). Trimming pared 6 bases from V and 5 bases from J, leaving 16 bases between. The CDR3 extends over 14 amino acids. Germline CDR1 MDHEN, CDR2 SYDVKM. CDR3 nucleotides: TGTGCCAGCAGACCTCCGGGACGGAATTATGGCTACACCTTC. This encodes CASRPPGRNYGYTF.

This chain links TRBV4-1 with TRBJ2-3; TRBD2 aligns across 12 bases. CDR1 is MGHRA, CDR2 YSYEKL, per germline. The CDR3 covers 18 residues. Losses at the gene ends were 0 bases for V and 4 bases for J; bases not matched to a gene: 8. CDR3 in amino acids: CASSQDRASGRGADTQYF. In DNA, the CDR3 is TGCGCCAGCAGCCAAGATCGGGCTAGCGGGAGGGGAGCAGATACGCAGTATTTT.